The next 17 T cell receptor beta chains were all read from a single sample in a study of cytomegalovirus exposure and HLA in healthy donors. PCR involved 60 Vbeta and 13 Jbeta primers. Only in-frame clones appear in the TCRdb table, and some are missing; sequencing was by immunoSEQ multiplex PCR. The data hold 230,000 or so clones, with around 90% observed a single time. The sequencing input was PBMCs. The receptors originated from a girl aged 2 to 9 in good health and CMV-seronegative.

The J gene is TRBJ2-7, the V gene TRBV4-1; tentative D call: TRBD1 (5 bases). The V end lost 0 bases, the J end lost 5 bases, and 8 bases lay between the germline ends. Per germline, CDR1 MGHRA and CDR2 YSYEKL. The CDR3 is made up of 13 amino acids. The CDR3 is CASSQDQGNEQYF. In nucleotides, the CDR3 is TGCGCCAGCAGCCAAGATCAGGGCAACGAGCAGTACTTC.

This clone was detected only once. The chain has TRBV29-1 and TRBJ1-3, with 9 bases identical to TRBD1. Trimming removed 6 bases from V and 0 bases from J; junction bases left unmatched: 6. The CDR3 has 15 amino acids. Looked up from germline, CDR1 is SQVTM and CDR2 is ANQGSEA. The CDR3 sequence is CSVRGTGNSGNTIYF. In nucleotides, the CDR3 is TGCAGCGTAAGGGGGACAGGGAACTCTGGAAACACCATATATTTT.

This chain uses TRBV30 with TRBJ2-5; perhaps TRBD2 as D (5 bases). Germline CDR1 and CDR2: GTSNPN and SVGIG (reference sequence). V was shortened by 0 bases and J by 5 bases, with 10 bases between the two germline ends. The length of the CDR3 is 13 residues. The CDR3 DNA reads TGTGCCTGGAGTGTAGGACTTTTGGAGACCCAGTACTTC. As protein: CAWSVGLLETQYF.

The chain links TRBV7-9 to TRBJ1-2; 8 bases line up with TRBD1. This CDR3 is built from 15 residues. V gave up 1 base and J gave up 8 bases; unmatched junction bases: 9. CDR1 SEHNR and CDR2 FQNEAQ come from the germline V gene (reference sequence). CDR3 in amino acids: CASSLEPRGLGGYTF. CDR3 bases: TGTGCCAGCAGCTTAGAGCCCAGGGGGCTTGGAGGCTACACCTTC.

The rearrangement uses TRBV5-1 and TRBJ2-3; TRBD1 matches at 9 bases. The CDR3 extends over 15 amino acids. Germline values: CDR1 SGHRS, CDR2 YFSETQ. V lost 4 bases, J lost 2 bases, and 5 bases stayed unmatched. The CDR3 nucleotides are TGCGCCAGCAGCGGGGGACAGGGCGCCACAGATACGCAGTATTTT. Protein product: CASSGGQGATDTQYF.

V usage is TRBV7-9 and J usage is TRBJ2-3; 14 nucleotides agree with TRBD2. J was trimmed by 6 bases and V by 5 bases; bases with no gene match: 4. Germline assignment: CDR1 SEHNR and CDR2 FQNEAQ (reference sequence). There are 15 residues in the CDR3. CDR3 protein: CASSGTSGGGDTQYF. The DNA for the CDR3 is TGTGCCAGCAGCGGGACTAGCGGGGGAGGCGATACGCAGTATTTT.

The V gene is TRBV7-8, the J gene TRBJ2-1, with TRBD2 identical over 9 bases. J was trimmed by 5 bases and V by 11 bases; bases with no gene match: 10. This CDR3 is built from 14 residues. In germline, CDR1 is SGHVS, CDR2 FQNEAQ. The CDR3: CASQSGGPNNEQFF. CDR3 nucleotide sequence: TGTGCCTCACAAAGCGGGGGGCCCAACAATGAGCAGTTCTTC.

This sequence joins TRBV9 and TRBJ2-5; 8 positions match TRBD1. The CDR3 is 15 residues long. The J segment lost 4 bases and the V segment lost 3 bases, leaving 8 bases of the junction unmatched. Germline V gives CDR1 SGDLS, CDR2 YYNGEE. The CDR3 is CASSARTGWGETQYF. In nucleotides, the CDR3 is TGTGCCAGCAGCGCACGGACAGGGTGGGGAGAGACCCAGTACTTC.

V and J are TRBV2 and TRBJ2-1; 16 bases are a match to TRBD2. The CDR3 is 18 amino acids. Germline CDR1 reads SNHLY; CDR2 reads FYNNEI. Trimming cost V 6 bases and J 6 bases; bases outside gene matches: 11. As DNA, the CDR3 is TGTGCCAGCAGGGGACTAGCGGGAGGGGACGGTCGATTCAATGAGCAGTTCTTC. Protein sequence: CASRGLAGGDGRFNEQFF.

This chain links TRBV30 with TRBJ2-5, with D possibly being TRBD2 (5 bases). The germline V and J ends were trimmed by 0 bases and 5 bases, with 13 bases remaining between them. CDR3 size: 14 residues. Germline V gene sequence: CDR1 GTSNPN, CDR2 SVGIG (reference sequence). CDR3 nucleotides: TGTGCCTGGAGTGTACTGGGGAGAGGGGAGACCCAGTACTTC. Amino acid sequence: CAWSVLGRGETQYF.

V is TRBV11-2 and J is TRBJ2-7, with 9 bases matching TRBD2. V shed 6 bases, J shed 4 bases, and the junction held 7 bases outside the gene matches. The CDR3 totals 14 residues. Germline V gives CDR1 SGHAT, CDR2 FQNNGV. CDR3 loop: CASRFSGSWYEQYF. CDR3 bases: TGTGCCAGCAGGTTTAGCGGGAGTTGGTACGAGCAGTACTTC.

This chain connects TRBV28 to TRBJ2-1; TRBD2 matches 7 bases. CDR1 is MDHEN and CDR2 is SYDVKM in the germline V gene. The V segment lost 5 bases and the J segment 6 bases; nucleotides outside the gene matches: 4. The CDR3 sequence is 13 residues long. For the CDR3, the DNA is TGTGCCAGCAGTGGGGGGGGACGCAATGAGCAGTTCTTC. Amino acids: CASSGGGRNEQFF.

This chain's CDR3 is CASSPAGAGTEAFF. DNA for the CDR3: TGTGCCAGCAGCCCCGCAGGGGCGGGCACTGAAGCTTTCTTT. This rearrangement joins TRBV28 to TRBJ1-1, with D possibly being TRBD1 (6 bases). The CDR3 is made up of 14 amino acids. CDR1 MDHEN and CDR2 SYDVKM come from the germline V gene. Trimming stripped 6 bases from V and 4 bases from J, with 15 bases between.

This chain connects TRBV7-2 to TRBJ2-3, with 7 bases matching TRBD2. With 7 bases clipped from V and 1 base from J, the junction kept 8 bases outside the gene matches. There are 15 residues in the CDR3. Germline V gene data show CDR1 as SGHTA and CDR2 as FQGNSA. CDR3 coding DNA: TGTGCCAGCACCTGGCGGGGGTTTGGCACAGATACGCAGTATTTT. Amino acid sequence: CASTWRGFGTDTQYF. Filled out from reference TRBV7-2 and TRBJ2-3, the complete variable domain reads GAGVSQSPSNKVTEKGKDVELRCDPISGHTALYWYRQSLGQGLEFLIYFQGNSAPDKSGLPSDRFSAERTGGSVSTLTIQRTQQEDSAVYLCASTWRGFGTDTQYFGPGTRLTVL.

This clone was detected a few times. This chain connects TRBV5-4 to TRBJ1-4, with D perhaps TRBD1 (6 bases). The CDR3 is 14 amino acids. Germline V gene data show CDR1 as SGHNT and CDR2 as YYREEE (reference sequence). V dropped 3 bases and J dropped 2 bases, with 8 bases sitting between them. In DNA, the CDR3 is TGTGCCAGCAGCTCACAGGGCACTAATGAAAAACTGTTTTTT. Translation gives CASSSQGTNEKLFF.

The chain is built from TRBV27 and TRBJ1-5; tentatively, D is TRBD1 (6 bases). The CDR3 runs to 14 residues. The ends were cut back, 5 bases at V and 6 bases at J, with 14 bases in the middle. Germline values: CDR1 MNHEY, CDR2 SMNVEV (reference sequence). CDR3 nucleotide sequence: TGTGCCAGCAGTACCGGTTTAGGGGGTCAGCCCCAGCATTTT. This translates into CASSTGLGGQPQHF.

Comment on this clone: The junction and the germline gene differ at one end; a read error may be behind it. Distinct nucleotide sequences in the sample also encode this CDR3. CDR3 nucleotide sequence: TGTGCCAGCAGCCAAGGGAATAGCGGAAAAGAGACCCAGTACTTC. The encoded protein is CASSQGNSGKETQYF. The chain joins TRBV4-1 to TRBJ2-5, with D possibly matching TRBD2 (6 bases). The CDR3 is made up of 15 amino acids. Germline assignment: CDR1 MGHRA and CDR2 YSYEKL.